The 25 T cell receptor beta chains below all came from one sample that was sequenced in a study of monozygotic twins with inflammatory bowel disease. TCRdb re-called the 5' RACE reads and gives one entry per CDR3 protein, without DNA. This listing includes around 380,000 distinct CDR3 sequences. Sequenced input: blood. The receptors shown here come from a human donor with ulcerative colitis or Crohn's disease, or a healthy co-twin of an affected twin (not recorded which).

The chain carries TRBV5-1 and TRBJ2-1; TCRdb's D call of TRBD2 is untestable without DNA. CDR3 length equals 18 residues. The germline gives CDR1 SGHRS, CDR2 YFSETQ. This CDR3 reads CASSYWLAGTLSYNEQFF.

The rearrangement joins TRBV24-1 to TRBJ2-1; the TCRdb D gene call, TRBD1, has no DNA to confirm it. Germline V gives CDR1 KGHDR, CDR2 SFDVKD. The CDR3 loop spans 18 amino acids. The CDR3 sequence: CATSDPSRTGEAYNEQFF.

The gene calls are TRBV20-1 and TRBJ1-5. Germline V gene sequence: CDR1 DFQATT, CDR2 SNEGSKA (reference sequence). The CDR3 consists of 11 residues. This chain's CDR3 is CSASGGQPQHF.

V usage is TRBV9 and J usage is TRBJ1-1. Germline CDR1 SGDLS, CDR2 YYNGEE. CDR3 length equals 13 residues. CDR3 sequence reads: CASSALPNTEAFF.

V and J are TRBV5-4 and TRBJ1-1; the TCRdb call, TRBD1, lacks DNA for checking. The CDR3 consists of 15 residues. Germline lookup yields CDR1 SGHNT and CDR2 YYREEE (reference sequence). The CDR3 protein is CASSFSDRGDTEAFF.

The chain links TRBV30 to TRBJ1-2; TCRdb reports TRBD1, a call that lacks DNA to check it against. CDR3 size: 16 residues. Germline V CDR1 and CDR2: GTSNPN, SVGIG (reference sequence). The CDR3 region is CAWAGTDRSLIYGYTF. Looking up the rest from reference TRBV30 and TRBJ1-2 gives the full variable domain: SQTIHQWPATLVQPVGSPLSLECTVEGTSNPNLYWYRQAAGRGLQLLFYSVGIGQISSEVPQNLSASRPQDRQFILSSKKLLLSDSGFYLCAWAGTDRSLIYGYTFGSGTRLTVV.

The chain couples TRBV7-9 to TRBJ1-4. The CDR3 sequence is 15 residues long. The germline V gene has CDR1 SEHNR and CDR2 FQNEAQ (reference sequence). The CDR3 here is CASSLAETTNEKLFF.

The J gene is TRBJ2-5, the V gene TRBV5-1. CDR3 length: 13 residues. In germline, CDR1 is SGHRS, CDR2 YFSETQ. The CDR3 here is CASSFRDPETQYF.

The chain links TRBV6-1 to TRBJ2-1; TCRdb gives TRBD2 as the D gene, but with no DNA this cannot be confirmed. The germline V gene encodes CDR1 MNHNS and CDR2 SASEGT. The CDR3 is 15 amino acids. The CDR3 region is CASTWGVAGMDEQFF.

The CDR3: CASSEGGQGAFNYGYTF. The chain links TRBV2 to TRBJ1-2; the D gene TCRdb calls, TRBD1, cannot be checked with no DNA. The CDR3 loop spans 17 amino acids. Germline CDR1 is SNHLY and CDR2 is FYNNEI.

The chain links TRBV14 to TRBJ2-2. The CDR3 runs 17 residues. Germline V gives CDR1 SGHDN, CDR2 FVKESK. CDR3 sequence reads: CASSQDSTILNTGELFF.

The chain employs TRBV28 and TRBJ1-6; TCRdb selects TRBD1, and the lack of DNA leaves this call unchecked. The CDR3 sequence is 12 residues long. Germline CDR1 and CDR2: MDHEN and SYDVKM. This CDR3 is CATGTPRSPLHF.

The chain carries TRBV5-1 and TRBJ2-7; TCRdb names TRBD1, which stays unverified in the absence of DNA. The CDR3 runs to 14 residues. Germline lookup yields CDR1 SGHRS and CDR2 YFSETQ. CDR3 residues: CASSLEGRDYEQYF.

CDR3 in amino acids: CASSLVGTSGSGEQFF. The chain carries TRBV12-3 or TRBV12-4 and TRBJ2-1; there is no DNA to check the TCRdb D call of TRBD2. There are 16 residues in the CDR3.

V is TRBV28 and J is TRBJ2-3; absent DNA, TCRdb's TRBD2 call cannot be checked. From germline, CDR1 is MDHEN and CDR2 SYDVKM. The CDR3 length is 15 residues. CDR3 loop: CASVRTSGFTDTQYF.

The rearrangement uses TRBV3-1 and TRBJ1-1. Looked up from germline, CDR1 is LGHDT and CDR2 is YNNKEL (reference sequence). The CDR3 has 15 amino acids. The CDR3: CASSQSGFFWTEAFF.

The chain couples TRBV4-2 to TRBJ1-5; the TRBD1 assignment by TCRdb is unverifiable without DNA. The germline gives CDR1 LGHNA, CDR2 YNFKEQ. The length of the CDR3 is 14 residues. CDR3: CASSQGASNQPQHF.

The chain employs TRBV28 and TRBJ2-1; absent DNA, TCRdb's TRBD1 call cannot be checked. This CDR3 has 13 amino acids. CDR1 and CDR2 (germline): MDHEN, SYDVKM. This CDR3 is CASTHRGNNEQFF.

This chain joins TRBV11-2 and TRBJ1-4. Germline CDR1 reads SGHAT; CDR2 reads FQNNGV. CDR3 length equals 14 residues. This chain's CDR3 is CTSSKVATNEKLFF.

The rearrangement links TRBV19 to TRBJ1-5; TCRdb's assignment of TRBD1 cannot be checked, as there is no DNA. CDR1 and CDR2 (germline): LNHDA, SQIVND (reference sequence). The CDR3 consists of 13 residues. The CDR3 spells CGAKGPGNQPQHF.

The chain recombines TRBV20-1 with TRBJ2-5; TCRdb returns TRBD2, unconfirmable since there is no DNA. The CDR3 is 13 residues long. CDR1 and CDR2 (germline): DFQATT, SNEGSKA (reference sequence). The CDR3 loop reads CSATSGYQETQYF.

This chain joins TRBV3-1 and TRBJ2-5; the D call of TRBD1 rests on TCRdb alone, since no DNA is present to check it. This CDR3 is built from 18 residues. Germline V gene sequence: CDR1 LGHDT, CDR2 YNNKEL (reference sequence). This chain's CDR3 is CASSQGLAGATFQETQYF.

This chain links TRBV20-1 with TRBJ2-5; TCRdb indicates TRBD2, and absent DNA this call remains unverified. Germline V gene data show CDR1 as DFQATT and CDR2 as SNEGSKA (reference sequence). CDR3 length equals 13 residues. The CDR3 sequence is CSASGGEQETQYF.

This rearrangement joins TRBV18 to TRBJ2-7. The CDR3 is 14 residues long. Germline CDR1 reads KGHSH; CDR2 reads LQKENI. CDR3 loop: CASSPVGISYEQYF.

The V call is TRBV7-2, the J call TRBJ2-7; the TRBD1 assignment by TCRdb is unverifiable without DNA. The CDR3 length is 15 residues. Germline V gene lookup returns CDR1 SGHTA and CDR2 FQGNSA. The CDR3 sequence is CASSVDPGTSYEQYF.